This T cell receptor (beta chain) was identified during a study of shared clonotypes between healthy human individuals. In the CD4+ fraction, cells were divided into CD45RA+ naive and CD45RA-negative memory subsets. CDR3 length: 15 residues. Trimming pared 4 bases from V and 4 bases from J, leaving 17 bases between. Germline assignment: CDR1 SGHVS and CDR2 FQNEAQ. As for this clone: Its target is not known.

Study-wide points: Naive subsets generally had larger estimated richness than memory subsets.

Deep was the level used in running the assay. Clones were read by immunoSEQ multiplex PCR, and TCRdb kept only the in-frame ones, dropping some. In the table there are approximately 1,500,000 clones, roughly 95% of which are singletons. This receptor was identified in a man aged 25-45 years in good health. The sample consisted of naive CD4+ T cells sorted from blood. As for subset: CD45RA+ positively selected. The J gene is TRBJ2-7, the V gene TRBV7-8; D remains unclear. The CDR3 region has the DNA TGTGCCAGCAGCTCCCAGGTATCCCTCTCTTACGAGCAGTACTTC. This encodes CASSSQVSLSYEQYF.